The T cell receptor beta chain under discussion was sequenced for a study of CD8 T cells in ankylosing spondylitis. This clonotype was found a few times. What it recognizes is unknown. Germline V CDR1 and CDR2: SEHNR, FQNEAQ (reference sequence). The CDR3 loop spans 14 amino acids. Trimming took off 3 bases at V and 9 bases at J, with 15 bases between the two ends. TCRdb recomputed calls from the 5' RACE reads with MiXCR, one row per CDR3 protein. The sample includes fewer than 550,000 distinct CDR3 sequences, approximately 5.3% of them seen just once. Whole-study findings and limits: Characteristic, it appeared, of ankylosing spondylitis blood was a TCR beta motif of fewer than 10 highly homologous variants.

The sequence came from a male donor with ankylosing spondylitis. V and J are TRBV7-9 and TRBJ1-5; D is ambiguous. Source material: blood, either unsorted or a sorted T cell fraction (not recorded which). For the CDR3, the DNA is TGTGCCAGCAGCTTTGGAACTCCTTCGTGGCCCCAGCATTTT. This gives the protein CASSFGTPSWPQHF.